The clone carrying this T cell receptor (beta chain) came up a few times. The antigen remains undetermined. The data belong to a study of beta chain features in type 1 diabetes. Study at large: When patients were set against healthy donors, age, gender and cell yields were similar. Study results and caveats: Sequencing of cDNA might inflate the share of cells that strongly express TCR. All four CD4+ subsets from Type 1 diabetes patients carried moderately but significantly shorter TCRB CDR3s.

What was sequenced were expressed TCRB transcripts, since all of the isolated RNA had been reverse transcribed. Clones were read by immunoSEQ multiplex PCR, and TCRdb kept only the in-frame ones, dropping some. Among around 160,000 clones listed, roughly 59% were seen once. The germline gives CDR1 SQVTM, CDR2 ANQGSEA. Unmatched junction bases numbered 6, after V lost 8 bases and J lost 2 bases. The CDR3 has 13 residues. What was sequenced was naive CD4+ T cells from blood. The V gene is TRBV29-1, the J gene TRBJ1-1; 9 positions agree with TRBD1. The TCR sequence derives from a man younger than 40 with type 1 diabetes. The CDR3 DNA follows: TGCAGCTCAATGGGACAGGGAAACACTGAAGCTTTCTTT. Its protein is CSSMGQGNTEAFF.